The T cell receptor (beta chain) under discussion was sequenced for a study of response to subunit inactivated influenza vaccine. There are a few counts of this clonotype. Antigen specificity is unknown. Study-wide points: Authors suggested few new T cells are recruited by each seasonal influenza vaccination.

CDR3 length equals 16 residues. Trimming cost V 6 bases and J 6 bases; bases outside gene matches: 14. The germline CDR1 and CDR2 sequences are MNHNS and SASEGT. TCRdb reprocessed the RT-PCR reads with MiXCR, giving one entry per CDR3 protein. This table holds roughly 650,000 distinct CDR3 sequences, approximately 15% found once. The V call is TRBV6-1, the J call TRBJ2-7; 10 positions agree with TRBD2. This receptor was taken from a man in his fifties who received an inactivated influenza vaccine. Sequencing was performed on PBMCs from blood, taken 11 to 12 days after vaccination. The CDR3 DNA follows: TGTGCCAGCAGCCCTGAAAACTTAGCGGGAGGTGTCGAGCAGTACTTC. The encoded protein is CASSPENLAGGVEQYF.